This T cell receptor beta chain was identified during a study of blood T cell repertoires in COVID-19. Study-level background: Sites in the United States, Italy and Spain provided acute and convalescent COVID-19 samples. In each case, the material was cDNA or gDNA derived from T cells, B-cell-depleted T cells, or PBMCs.

Methods used by the authors: For nucleated cells, counts were estimated from reference gene primer amplification. The table came from immunoSEQ multiplex PCR; TCRdb's copy has only in-frame clones and leaves some out. V and J calls and clone size are as listed in that table; D and trimming were resolved from the DNA. The sample holds over 150,000 clones; 84% are singletons and the top ten take 9.5% to 13%. A single count supports this clone. The CDR3 is 13 amino acids. Germline lookup yields CDR1 SNHLY and CDR2 FYNNEI. Trimming cost V 7 bases and J 5 bases; bases outside gene matches: 7. This TCR came from a man in his 70s with active or convalescent COVID-19. Sequenced: peripheral blood. The gene calls are TRBV2 and TRBJ1-1, with TRBD1 identical over 7 bases. The DNA for the CDR3 is TGTGCCAGCACCGGTCCAGGGGGTACTGAAGCTTTCTTT. It specifies CASTGPGGTEAFF.